These 12 T cell receptor beta chains originate from one sample sequenced in a study of blood T cell repertoires in COVID-19. Method: immunoSEQ multiplex PCR; TCRdb's copy keeps in-frame clones and lacks some. In the table there are around 93,000 clones, 70% to 90% of which are singletons. Sequencing used peripheral blood. The receptors were gathered from a man aged 60-69 years with acute or convalescent COVID-19.

The chain uses TRBV6-5 and TRBJ1-1; 7 bases match TRBD1. Trimming took 0 bases from V and 7 from J; bases not matched to a gene: 8. The germline V gene encodes CDR1 MNHEY and CDR2 SVGAGI. This CDR3 contains 15 residues. Written as DNA, the CDR3 is TGTGCCAGCAGTTACTCCGCGGGACAGAGTTTTGAAGCTTTCTTT. Residues: CASSYSAGQSFEAFF.

The chain links TRBV28 to TRBJ1-2; 8 bases map to TRBD1. Germline V gene lookup returns CDR1 MDHEN and CDR2 SYDVKM. The V segment lost 3 bases and the J segment 4 bases; nucleotides outside the gene matches: 7. The CDR3 spans 15 residues. The CDR3 coding sequence is TGTGCCAGCAGTTTCCCCAGGGGGCGCGGCTATGGCTACACCTTC. It encodes CASSFPRGRGYGYTF.

The V and J genes are TRBV7-8 and TRBJ1-1, with D unclear. The CDR3 sequence is 14 residues long. Per the germline V gene, CDR1 is SGHVS and CDR2 is FQNEAQ. Trimming removed 7 bases from V and 4 bases from J, with 16 bases in between. The CDR3 nucleotides read TGTGCCAGCACTCTAAGGAGGGAAGGCACTGAAGCTTTCTTT. Its translation is CASTLRREGTEAFF.

The chain carries TRBV5-8 and TRBJ1-3; 7 nucleotides match TRBD1. V gave up 1 base and J gave up 0 bases; unmatched junction bases: 1. Germline-derived CDR1 and CDR2 are SGHTS and YDEGEE. CDR3 size: 15 residues. CDR3 loop: CASSLYRGSGNTIYF. In DNA form, the CDR3 reads TGTGCCAGCAGCTTGTACAGGGGCTCTGGAAACACCATATATTTT.

The genes are TRBV7-2 and TRBJ1-1; possible D gene TRBD1, 5 bases. Germline V gene data show CDR1 as SGHTA and CDR2 as FQGNSA. This CDR3 is 14 amino acids long. V lost 5 bases and J lost 0, with 10 bases in between. CDR3 amino acids: CASSAGNMNTEAFF. CDR3 in DNA: TGTGCCAGCAGCGCAGGGAACATGAACACTGAAGCTTTCTTT.

The V gene is TRBV7-6, the J gene TRBJ2-5, with TRBD2 identical over 7 bases. Germline V lookup: CDR1 SGHVS, CDR2 FNYEAQ. The J segment lost 1 base and the V segment lost 4 bases, leaving 18 bases of the junction unmatched. This CDR3 comprises 19 residues. CDR3 protein: CASSSARVSRERGQETQYF. CDR3 bases: TGTGCCAGCAGCTCCGCTCGAGTTTCGAGGGAGCGGGGCCAAGAGACCCAGTACTTC.

The V call is TRBV20-1, the J call TRBJ2-1; D ambiguous. Germline loops: CDR1 DFQATT, CDR2 SNEGSKA (reference sequence). V was cut by 8 bases and J by 5 bases, with 7 bases left in between. This CDR3 has 10 residues. CDR3 sequence reads: CSPRHNEQFF. The CDR3 region has the DNA TGCAGTCCCCGTCACAATGAGCAGTTCTTC.

V is TRBV6-5 and J is TRBJ2-3, with D unresolved. Trimming left V 6 bases short and J 10 bases short, with 20 bases between. This CDR3 is 14 amino acids long. Germline loops: CDR1 MNHEY, CDR2 SVGAGI. The CDR3 region has the DNA TGTGCCAGCAGAACAAGAGCAGGCCCCCCGGCGCAGTATTTT. Encoded protein: CASRTRAGPPAQYF.

The CDR3 DNA reads as TGTGCCAGCAGTCCGAATCTCTCAGGGGATACGCAGTATTTT. Translated: CASSPNLSGDTQYF. This chain connects TRBV2 to TRBJ2-3, with D maybe TRBD1 (5 bases). The V gene lost 5 bases and the J gene lost 6 bases, with 15 bases spanning the gap. Per the germline V gene, CDR1 is SNHLY and CDR2 is FYNNEI. The CDR3 totals 14 residues.

DNA of the CDR3: TGTGCCAGCAGCAATCCTCATCGGGAGCTAGGTTTTTATACGCAGTATTTT. Amino acids: CASSNPHRELGFYTQYF. This rearrangement joins TRBV5-4 to TRBJ2-3, with D perhaps TRBD2 (6 bases). Germline V gene data show CDR1 as SGHNT and CDR2 as YYREEE (reference sequence). CDR3 length equals 17 residues. Deletions cut 4 bases from V and 7 bases from J, with 25 bases between.

The chain carries TRBV7-8 and TRBJ1-4; D unclear. Germline V gene data show CDR1 as SGHVS and CDR2 as FQNEAQ. This CDR3 region has 14 residues. V lost 3 bases to trimming and J lost 4 bases, with 9 bases between them. The DNA for the CDR3 is TGTGCCAGCAGCTTCGGAGGTGTTAATGAAAAACTGTTTTTT. It encodes CASSFGGVNEKLFF.

The chain joins TRBV27 to TRBJ2-2, with 7 bases matching TRBD2. Germline CDR1 reads MNHEY; CDR2 reads SMNVEV (reference sequence). The CDR3 spans 15 residues. Trimming took 8 bases from V and 0 from J; bases not matched to a gene: 6. The CDR3 DNA reads as TGTGCCAGCCGGTCCGGGACTACGAACACCGGGGAGCTGTTTTTT. It specifies CASRSGTTNTGELFF.